Below are 27 T cell receptor beta chains sequenced from a single sample in a study of CD8 T cells in ankylosing spondylitis. MiXCR was run by TCRdb on the 5' RACE reads, yielding one entry per CDR3 protein. In the table there are fewer than 200,000 distinct CDR3 sequences, approximately 9% of which are singletons. Sequenced sample: blood, either unsorted or a sorted T cell fraction (not recorded which). The receptor source for this set is a female donor with ankylosing spondylitis or in good health (not recorded which).

The genes are TRBV9 and TRBJ2-3, with 7 bases that match TRBD2. Germline CDR1 SGDLS, CDR2 YYNGEE. The CDR3 runs to 15 residues. The V and J ends lost 3 bases and 4 bases, in that order; junction bases with no gene match: 8. The CDR3 sequence is CASSGGTGLADTQYF. CDR3 nucleotide sequence: TGTGCCAGCAGCGGAGGAACCGGACTAGCAGATACGCAGTATTTT.

This clonotype has just a few counts. V gene TRBV5-1 combines with J gene TRBJ2-7, with 7 nucleotides matching TRBD1. The V gene's germline CDR1 is SGHRS and CDR2 YFSETQ. J lost 1 base, V lost 4 bases, and 5 bases had no gene match. This CDR3 has 14 amino acids. CDR3 in amino acids: CASSQPGQSYEQYF. The CDR3 region has the DNA TGCGCCAGCAGCCAACCGGGACAGTCCTACGAGCAGTACTTC.

The CDR3 DNA reads TGTGCCAGCAGCTTACTCGGGACCCCCCATGAGCAGTTCTTC. This translates into CASSLLGTPHEQFF. J is TRBJ2-1 and V is TRBV7-2; the D call may be TRBD1 or TRBD2 (5 bases each). The germline gives CDR1 SGHTA, CDR2 FQGNSA. The CDR3 has 14 amino acids. Trimming took 2 bases from V and 8 from J, leaving 13 bases between them.

This clonotype was counted at least ten times. The chain recombines TRBV4-3 with TRBJ1-1; D gene ambiguous. This CDR3 comprises 15 residues. From germline, CDR1 is LGHNA and CDR2 YSLEER. V lost 1 base and J 0 bases, leaving 9 bases between the germline ends. CDR3 coding DNA: TGCGCCAGCAGCCAAGCTACTGGAATGAACACTGAAGCTTTCTTT. Translating it yields CASSQATGMNTEAFF.

This clonotype was detected only a few times. The chain combines TRBV10-3 with TRBJ2-1; TRBD2 matches 11 bases. Trimming took 7 bases from V and 8 from J; bases not matched to a gene: 13. This CDR3 is 16 amino acids long. The germline CDR1 and CDR2 sequences are ENHRY and SYGVKD. Here the CDR3 DNA reads TGTGCCATCACCAACTTAGGGACTAGCGGCCTCGATGAGCAGTTCTTC. Translation gives CAITNLGTSGLDEQFF.

This clonotype was seen a handful of times. The rearrangement joins TRBV3-1 to TRBJ2-7; a possible D gene is TRBD2 (6 bases). V was cut by 3 bases and J by 4 bases, with 13 bases left in between. The CDR3 is 14 amino acids. Germline CDR1 LGHDT, CDR2 YNNKEL (reference sequence). The chain's CDR3 is CASSHGGTGYEQYF. In DNA form, the CDR3 reads TGTGCCAGCAGCCACGGGGGAACTGGTTACGAGCAGTACTTC.

The sample holds many counts of this clonotype. The V call is TRBV7-9, the J call TRBJ1-4, with D uncertain. The CDR3 runs to 15 residues. V shed 5 bases and J shed 5 bases, with 15 bases lying between them. The germline gives CDR1 SEHNR, CDR2 FQNEAQ (reference sequence). This CDR3 is CASSPQPLGNEKLFF. The CDR3 DNA follows: TGTGCCAGCAGCCCCCAACCTCTGGGGAATGAAAAACTGTTTTTT.

V gene TRBV6-1 combines with J gene TRBJ2-7; 7 bases agree with TRBD1. The length of the CDR3 is 13 residues. The germline V gene encodes CDR1 MNHNS and CDR2 SASEGT. The junction had 10 bases not matched to a gene; V was cut back by 8 bases and J by 6 bases. As DNA, the CDR3 is TGTGCCAGCTCCATGGGGGCAGGGGGCGAGCAGTACTTC. This encodes CASSMGAGGEQYF.

This clonotype was seen repeatedly, ten times or more. CDR3 nucleotides: TGCAGCGTCCTAGCGGGGCAAAACAATGAGCAGTTCTTC. It codes for CSVLAGQNNEQFF. The chain has TRBV29-1 and TRBJ2-1; 9 bases align to TRBD2. The CDR3 length is 13 residues. The junction had 5 bases not matched to a gene; V was cut back by 6 bases and J by 5 bases. CDR1 and CDR2 (germline): SQVTM, ANQGSEA.

CDR3 in amino acids: CSVGGGRSGLNEQFF. CDR3 nucleotide sequence: TGCAGCGTTGGAGGGGGCCGCTCCGGCCTTAATGAGCAGTTCTTC. The gene calls are TRBV29-1 and TRBJ2-1; 7 nucleotides agree with TRBD1. CDR3 length: 15 amino acids. The V and J ends lost 4 bases and 7 bases, in that order; junction bases with no gene match: 13. Germline-derived CDR1 and CDR2 are SQVTM and ANQGSEA.

The rearrangement uses TRBV5-1 and TRBJ2-3; the D gene is possibly TRBD2 (5 bases). The CDR3 consists of 17 residues. V was cut by 3 bases and J by 2 bases, with 19 bases left in between. CDR1 and CDR2 (germline): SGHRS, YFSETQ. CDR3 loop: CASSSEGSASYTDTQYF. CDR3 DNA: TGCGCCAGCAGCTCGGAAGGTAGCGCCTCCTACACAGATACGCAGTATTTT. Filled out from reference TRBV5-1 and TRBJ2-3, the complete variable domain reads KAGVTQTPRYLIKTRGQQVTLSCSPISGHRSVSWYQQTPGQGLQFLFEYFSETQRNKGNFPGRFSGRQFSNSRSEMNVSTLELGDSALYLCASSSEGSASYTDTQYFGPGTRLTVL.

This clonotype was recorded a few times. The chain recombines TRBV4-3 with TRBJ1-6, with unresolved D. The V gene lost 1 base and the J gene lost 7 bases, with 11 bases spanning the gap. The CDR3 has 15 amino acids. Germline CDR1 reads LGHNA; CDR2 reads YSLEER. CDR3: CASSQAPLMNSPLHF. The CDR3 DNA reads as TGCGCCAGCAGCCAAGCCCCCCTAATGAATTCACCCCTCCACTTT.

This clonotype has ten or more counts. The chain has TRBV9 and TRBJ2-2; no clear D gene. Germline V gives CDR1 SGDLS, CDR2 YYNGEE. The V gene lost 0 bases and the J gene lost 6 bases, with 3 bases spanning the gap. CDR3 size: 12 residues. The CDR3 here is CASSVVSGELFF. In DNA form, the CDR3 reads TGTGCCAGCAGCGTAGTTTCCGGGGAGCTGTTTTTT.

This clonotype has only a few counts. This chain links TRBV5-4 with TRBJ2-2; no clear D. The length of the CDR3 is 14 residues. CDR1 SGHNT and CDR2 YYREEE come from the germline V gene (reference sequence). Between the trimmed V and J ends, which lost 1 base and 5 bases, there was a span of 9 bases. The CDR3 DNA sequence: TGTGCCAGCAGCTTGTGGGCTAGGACCGGGGAGCTGTTTTTT. It yields the protein CASSLWARTGELFF. The full variable domain, in which reference TRBV5-4 and TRBJ2-2 provide the parts outside the CDR3, is ETGVTQSPTHLIKTRGQQVTLRCSSQSGHNTVSWYQQALGQGPQFIFQYYREEENGRGNFPPRFSGLQFPNYSSELNVNALELDDSALYLCASSLWARTGELFFGEGSRLTVL.

This clonotype was seen many times. The chain links TRBV12-3 or TRBV12-4 to TRBJ1-4; D is undetermined. The CDR3 sequence is 11 residues long. V lost 6 bases and J 5 bases, leaving 4 bases between the germline ends. The CDR3 DNA reads as TGTGCCAGCAGCCCGAATGAAAAACTGTTTTTT. Its protein is CASSPNEKLFF.

The chain links TRBV28 to TRBJ2-7, with D possibly called TRBD1 or TRBD2 (6 bases each). Trimming left V 4 bases short and J 3 bases short, with 16 bases between. Germline V lookup: CDR1 MDHEN, CDR2 SYDVKM. The CDR3 is made up of 15 amino acids. The CDR3 region is CASSSGGHPLYEQYF. Here the CDR3 DNA reads TGTGCCAGCAGTTCCGGGGGACATCCACTCTACGAGCAGTACTTC.

This clonotype occurred a few times. This rearrangement joins TRBV4-3 to TRBJ2-7; 9 bases match TRBD2. V gave up 3 bases and J gave up 0 bases; unmatched junction bases: 6. This CDR3 is built from 16 residues. CDR1 is LGHNA and CDR2 is YSLEER in the germline V gene. DNA of the CDR3: TGCGCCAGCAGCCAGGACGCTAGCGGGGTCTCCTACGAGCAGTACTTC. Its translation: CASSQDASGVSYEQYF.

V gene TRBV27 combines with J gene TRBJ1-2, with a possible D match to TRBD1 (6 bases). The CDR3 extends over 17 amino acids. Trimming pared 5 bases from V and 7 bases from J, leaving 26 bases between. The germline V gene encodes CDR1 MNHEY and CDR2 SMNVEV (reference sequence). CDR3 nucleotides: TGTGCCAGCAGTCCCATACCCCCCGGCGGGACAAGCTGTGGCTACACCTTC. Residues: CASSPIPPGGTSCGYTF.

This clonotype was seen repeatedly, ten times or more. The V call is TRBV20-1, the J call TRBJ2-1; TRBD1 is a possible D gene (5 bases). This CDR3 spans 14 amino acids. CDR1 DFQATT and CDR2 SNEGSKA come from the germline V gene (reference sequence). Trimming took 3 bases from V and 0 from J, leaving 9 bases between them. CDR3 amino acids: CSARQGTSYNEQFF. As DNA, the CDR3 is TGCAGTGCTAGGCAGGGAACCTCCTACAATGAGCAGTTCTTC.

The chain uses TRBV30 and TRBJ2-1, with D tentatively TRBD2 (5 bases). Germline V gene data show CDR1 as GTSNPN and CDR2 as SVGIG (reference sequence). V shed 0 bases and J shed 0 bases, with 9 bases lying between them. This CDR3 spans 15 amino acids. For the CDR3, the DNA is TGTGCCTGGAGTGTACAAGCGGACTCCTACAATGAGCAGTTCTTC. Translating it yields CAWSVQADSYNEQFF.

Turning to this clonotype: Its ends do not fully match the called genes, so a read error is possible. The chain recombines TRBV4-3 with TRBJ2-3, with D possibly matching TRBD2 (5 bases). CDR3 length equals 15 residues. Germline CDR1 reads LGHNA; CDR2 reads YSLEER. The CDR3 here is CASSQDRGSTDTHYF. The CDR3 nucleotides are TGCGCCAGCAGCCAAGATCGGGGTAGCACAGATACGCACTATTTT.

In this sample, this clonotype turned up many times. This sequence joins TRBV15 and TRBJ2-7, with a weak D call TRBD1 (5 bases). This CDR3 contains 13 residues. Trimming took 0 bases from V and 5 from J, leaving 8 bases between them. From germline, CDR1 is LNHNV and CDR2 YYDKDF (reference sequence). The CDR3 DNA sequence: TGTGCCACCAGCAGAGATCAGGGAAACGAGCAGTACTTC. Translation: CATSRDQGNEQYF.

The sample holds a few counts of this clonotype. The V and J genes are TRBV11-2 and TRBJ2-7; D might be TRBD1 (6 bases). V dropped 5 bases and J dropped 3 bases, with 11 bases sitting between them. Germline V gives CDR1 SGHAT, CDR2 FQNNGV. The CDR3 length is 13 residues. CDR3 coding DNA: TGTGCCAGCAGCCTTTCAGGGGACTACGAGCAGTACTTC. Translation: CASSLSGDYEQYF.

This clonotype was seen a handful of times. The chain uses TRBV5-6 and TRBJ2-2; maybe TRBD1 (5 bases). Trimming shortened V by 4 bases and J by 6 bases, and 19 bases separated the two germline ends. Germline V gives CDR1 SGHDT, CDR2 YYEEEE. CDR3 size: 16 residues. The CDR3: CASSRNFQGRAGELFF. Here the CDR3 DNA reads TGTGCCAGCAGCCGCAACTTCCAGGGTCGCGCCGGGGAGCTGTTTTTT.

This clonotype was detected a few times. The chain is built from TRBV7-2 and TRBJ2-1; 9 bases are shared with TRBD2. Trimming at V came to 4 bases and at J to 8 bases, leaving 3 bases not matched to a gene. The germline CDR1 and CDR2 sequences are SGHTA and FQGNSA. CDR3 length equals 13 residues. The CDR3 DNA reads TGTGCCAGCAGCTCGGGACTAGCCCATGAGCAGTTCTTC. This translates into CASSSGLAHEQFF.

In its sample, this clonotype was seen a few times. The chain employs TRBV28 and TRBJ2-1; D call uncertain. Germline-derived CDR1 and CDR2 are MDHEN and SYDVKM. V gave up 3 bases and J gave up 13 bases, with 13 bases separating them. The CDR3 loop spans 12 amino acids. CDR3 sequence (DNA): TGTGCCAGCAGTTTCCCTTTGGCCCTTCAGTTCTTC. Protein: CASSFPLALQFF.

This clonotype appeared a single time. Possible read error: a much larger clone is one base away. The chain has TRBV5-1 and TRBJ2-5, with D possibly being TRBD1 (5 bases). This CDR3 has 14 residues. Germline CDR1 SGHRS, CDR2 YFSETQ. CDR3 sequence: CATSPFGQGETQYF. The CDR3 nucleotides read TGCGCCACCAGCCCCTTCGGGCAGGGAGAGACCCAGTACTTC.